Listed here is a single TCR beta chain. Antigen specificity is unknown. One base away lies a much larger clone, so this may be a sequencing read error. Deletions cut 3 bases from V and 6 bases from J, with 8 bases between. The CDR3 covers 13 residues. Germline-derived CDR1 and CDR2 are SGHDN and FVKESK. A patient was excluded if there was uncontrolled infection, other autoimmune disease, pregnancy or lactation. The data originate from a study of T cells in Graves' hyperthyroidism and ophthalmopathy. Study results and limitations: Most expanded thyroid clonotypes above 0.001 also appeared in blood.

RNA transcripts provided the source from which TCR beta CDR3 regions were amplified. The primer set for the first-round RT-PCR of the TCR CDR3 was HTBI. TCRdb passed the multiplex PCR reads through MiXCR, listing each CDR3 protein once. This table has roughly 520,000 distinct CDR3 sequences, approximately 25% appearing once. The chain links TRBV14 to TRBJ2-2, with D hard to call. Source material: blood. The receptor comes from a woman between 25 and 40 years old with Graves' ophthalmopathy. CDR3 DNA sequence: TGTGCCAGCAGCCACCCCGCCCCCGGGGAGCTGTTTTTT. Translating it yields CASSHPAPGELFF.